This TCR beta chain derives from a study of OX40 agonist ivuxolimab in advanced cancers. Study details: Eligibility rules accepted prior anti-PD-1, anti-PD-L1 or anti-CTLA-4 therapy, and around 44% had some. One patient with hepatocellular carcinoma and two with cutaneous melanoma, three in all, had partial responses. Study findings and constraints: On average, a greater number of expanded clones characterised CD8+ T cells relative to CD4+.

Of note for this clone: Its matching antigen is unknown.

Germline assignment: CDR1 SGDLS and CDR2 YYNGEE. V shed 3 bases and J 8 bases; nucleotides not matched to a gene: 10. The CDR3 sequence is 14 residues long. Profiling relied on immunoSEQ multiplex PCR, and the TCRdb table lists in-frame clones only, not all of them. The repertoire includes 80,000 or so clones, just under 90% of them detected once, and around 2.5% sits in the top ten. The receptor was derived from an adult with an advanced solid tumor such as melanoma, head and neck, liver or kidney cancer. The sample consisted of CD4+ or CD8+ T cells sorted from blood, taken in a trial of the OX40 agonist ivuxolimab. The chain couples TRBV9 to TRBJ1-1; 7 positions match TRBD1. The CDR3 spells CASSALIGTVEAFF. The DNA of the CDR3 is TGTGCCAGCAGCGCCCTAATCGGGACAGTAGAAGCTTTCTTT.